This entry concerns a single T cell receptor beta chain. The sample is drawn from a study of blood T cell repertoires in COVID-19. Categorization into cohorts depended on clinical history that participants reported. Assay: immunoSEQ multiplex PCR; the TCRdb copy retains only in-frame clones and omits some. In the table there are 250,000 or so clones, about 80% of which are singletons. V lost 0 bases and J 8 bases, leaving 16 bases between the germline ends. Germline V gene lookup returns CDR1 LGHNA and CDR2 YNFKEQ. This CDR3 comprises 15 residues. Material for sequencing was PBMCs or T cells enriched from blood (not recorded which). The rearrangement uses TRBV4-2 and TRBJ1-2; D uncertain. The clonotype originates from a woman in her thirties or forties who had been exposed to COVID-19. The CDR3 DNA sequence: TGTGCCAGCAGCCAAGATCTCCTAGTGGAGAGGGGCTACACCTTC. It translates to CASSQDLLVERGYTF.